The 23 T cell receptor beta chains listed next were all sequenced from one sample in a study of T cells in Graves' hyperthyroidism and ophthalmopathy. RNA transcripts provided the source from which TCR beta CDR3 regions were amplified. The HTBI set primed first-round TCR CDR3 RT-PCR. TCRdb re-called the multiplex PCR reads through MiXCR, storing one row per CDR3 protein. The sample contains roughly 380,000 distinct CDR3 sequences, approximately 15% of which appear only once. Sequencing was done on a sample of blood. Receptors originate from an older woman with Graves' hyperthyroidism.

CDR3 residues: CSARGLAGGVYNEQFF. CDR3 nucleotide sequence: TGCAGTGCGAGGGGGCTAGCGGGGGGAGTTTACAATGAGCAGTTCTTC. The V gene is TRBV20-1, the J gene TRBJ2-1, with 11 bases lining up with TRBD2. Germline-derived CDR1 and CDR2 are DFQATT and SNEGSKA (reference sequence). The CDR3 runs to 16 residues. V shed 6 bases, J shed 4 bases, and the junction held 11 bases outside the gene matches.

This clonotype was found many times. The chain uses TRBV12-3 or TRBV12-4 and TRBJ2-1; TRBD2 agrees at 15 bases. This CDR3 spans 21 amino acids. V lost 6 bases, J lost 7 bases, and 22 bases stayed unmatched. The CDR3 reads CASSTSGQGRTSGRGRNEQFF. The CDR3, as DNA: TGTGCCAGCAGCACTTCCGGACAGGGACGGACTAGCGGGAGGGGTAGGAATGAGCAGTTCTTC.

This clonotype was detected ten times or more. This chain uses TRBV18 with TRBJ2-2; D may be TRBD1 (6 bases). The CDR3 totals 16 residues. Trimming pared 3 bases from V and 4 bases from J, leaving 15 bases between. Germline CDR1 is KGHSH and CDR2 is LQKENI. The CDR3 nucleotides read TGTGCCAGCTCACCGGGAACAGGGCTTCGCACCGGGGAGCTGTTTTTT. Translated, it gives CASSPGTGLRTGELFF. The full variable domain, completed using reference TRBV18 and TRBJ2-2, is NAGVMQNPRHLVRRRGQEARLRCSPMKGHSHVYWYRQLPEEGLKFMVYLQKENIIDESGMPKERFSAEFPKEGPSILRIQQVVRGDSAAYFCASSPGTGLRTGELFFGEGSRLTVL.

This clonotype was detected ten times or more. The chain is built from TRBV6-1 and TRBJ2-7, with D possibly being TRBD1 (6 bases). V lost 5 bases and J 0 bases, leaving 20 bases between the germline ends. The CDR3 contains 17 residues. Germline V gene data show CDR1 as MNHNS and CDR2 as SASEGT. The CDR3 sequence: CASSYSNRVPSSYEQYF. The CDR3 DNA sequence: TGTGCCAGCAGTTATTCCAACAGGGTACCAAGCTCCTACGAGCAGTACTTC.

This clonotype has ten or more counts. The CDR3 loop reads CASSVSTSGRETQYF. CDR3 DNA: TGTGCCAGCAGCGTTAGCACTAGCGGGAGAGAGACCCAGTACTTC. The gene calls are TRBV9 and TRBJ2-5; 11 positions match TRBD2. Germline-derived CDR1 and CDR2 are SGDLS and YYNGEE. The CDR3 is 15 residues long. Losses at the gene ends were 2 bases for V and 4 bases for J; bases not matched to a gene: 4.

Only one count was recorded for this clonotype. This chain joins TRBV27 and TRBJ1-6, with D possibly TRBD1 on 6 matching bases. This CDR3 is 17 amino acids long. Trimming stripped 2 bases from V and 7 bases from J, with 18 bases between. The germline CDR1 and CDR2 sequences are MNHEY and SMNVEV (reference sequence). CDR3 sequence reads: CASSLEGHPTGNSPLHF. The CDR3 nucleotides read TGTGCCAGCAGTTTAGAGGGACACCCCACGGGGAATTCACCCCTCCACTTT.

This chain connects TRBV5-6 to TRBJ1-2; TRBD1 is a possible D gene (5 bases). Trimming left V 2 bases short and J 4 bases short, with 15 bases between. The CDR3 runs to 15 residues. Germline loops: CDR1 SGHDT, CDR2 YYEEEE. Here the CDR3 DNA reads TGTGCCAGCAGCTTTATAATCCAGGGCGGCTATGGCTACACCTTC. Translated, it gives CASSFIIQGGYGYTF.

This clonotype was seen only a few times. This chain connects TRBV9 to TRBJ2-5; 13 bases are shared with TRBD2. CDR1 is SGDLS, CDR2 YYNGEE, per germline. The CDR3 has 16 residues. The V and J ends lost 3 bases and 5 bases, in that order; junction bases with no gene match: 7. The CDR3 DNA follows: TGTGCCAGCAGCGCCGGGACTAGCGGGGCCGTGGAGACCCAGTACTTC. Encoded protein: CASSAGTSGAVETQYF.

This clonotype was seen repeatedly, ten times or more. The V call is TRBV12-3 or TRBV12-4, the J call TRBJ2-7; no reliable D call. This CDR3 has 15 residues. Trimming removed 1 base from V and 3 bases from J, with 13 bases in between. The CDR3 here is CASSLGSARDYEQYF. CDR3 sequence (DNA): TGTGCCAGCAGTTTAGGCAGTGCTAGGGACTACGAGCAGTACTTC.

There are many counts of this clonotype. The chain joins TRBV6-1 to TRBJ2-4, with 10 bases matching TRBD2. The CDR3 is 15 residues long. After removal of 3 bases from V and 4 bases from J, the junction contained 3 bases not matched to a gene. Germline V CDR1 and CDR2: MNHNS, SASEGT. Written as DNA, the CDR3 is TGTGCCAGCAGTGATCGGACTAGCGGAAAAAACATTCAGTACTTC. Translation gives CASSDRTSGKNIQYF.

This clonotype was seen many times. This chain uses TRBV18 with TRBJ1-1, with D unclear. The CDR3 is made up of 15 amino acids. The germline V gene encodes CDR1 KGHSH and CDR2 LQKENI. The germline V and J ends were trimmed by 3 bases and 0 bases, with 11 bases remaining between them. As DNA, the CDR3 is TGTGCCAGCTCACCGTTTGACATACTGAACACTGAAGCTTTCTTT. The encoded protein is CASSPFDILNTEAFF.

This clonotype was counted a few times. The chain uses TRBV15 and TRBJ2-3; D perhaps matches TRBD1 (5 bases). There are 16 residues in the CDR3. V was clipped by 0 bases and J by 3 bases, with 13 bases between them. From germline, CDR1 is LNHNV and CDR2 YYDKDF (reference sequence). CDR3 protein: CATSRESTGITDTQYF. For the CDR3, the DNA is TGTGCCACCAGCAGAGAGAGCACAGGAATAACAGATACGCAGTATTTT. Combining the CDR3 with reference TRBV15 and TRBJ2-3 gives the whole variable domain DAMVIQNPRYQVTQFGKPVTLSCSQTLNHNVMYWYQQKSSQAPKLLFHYYDKDFNNEADTPDNFQSRRPNTSFCFLDIRSPGLGDTAMYLCATSRESTGITDTQYFGPGTRLTVL.

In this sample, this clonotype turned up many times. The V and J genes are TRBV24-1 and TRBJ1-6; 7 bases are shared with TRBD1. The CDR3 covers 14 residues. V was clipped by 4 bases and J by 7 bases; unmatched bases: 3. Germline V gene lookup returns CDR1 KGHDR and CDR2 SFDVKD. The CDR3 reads CATSDLTGNSPLHF. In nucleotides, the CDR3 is TGTGCCACCAGTGACCTGACAGGGAATTCACCCCTCCACTTT.

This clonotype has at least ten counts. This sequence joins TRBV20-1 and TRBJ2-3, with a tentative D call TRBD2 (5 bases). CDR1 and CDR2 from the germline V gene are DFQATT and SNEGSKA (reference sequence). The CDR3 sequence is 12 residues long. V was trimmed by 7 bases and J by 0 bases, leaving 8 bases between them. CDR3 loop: CSGAGSTDTQYF. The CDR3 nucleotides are TGCAGTGGGGCGGGTAGCACAGATACGCAGTATTTT.

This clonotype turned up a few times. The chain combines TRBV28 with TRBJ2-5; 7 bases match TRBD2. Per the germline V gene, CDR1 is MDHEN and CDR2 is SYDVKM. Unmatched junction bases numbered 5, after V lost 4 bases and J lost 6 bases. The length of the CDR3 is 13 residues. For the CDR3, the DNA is TGTGCCAGCAGTTCTGGCGGGAGTCAGACCCAGTACTTC. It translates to CASSSGGSQTQYF.

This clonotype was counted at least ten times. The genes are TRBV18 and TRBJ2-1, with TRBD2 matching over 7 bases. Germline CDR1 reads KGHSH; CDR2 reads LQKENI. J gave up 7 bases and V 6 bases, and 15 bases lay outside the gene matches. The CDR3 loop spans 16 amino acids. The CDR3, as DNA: TGTGCCAGCTCCCCCAATGGGGCGGGAGCTCCGAATGAGCAGTTCTTC. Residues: CASSPNGAGAPNEQFF.

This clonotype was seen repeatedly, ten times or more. This chain's CDR3 is CASNLGGAEEKLFF. CDR3 nucleotides: TGCGCCAGCAACCTAGGGGGGGCGGAGGAAAAACTGTTTTTT. V is TRBV5-1 and J is TRBJ1-4; D is possibly TRBD1 (6 bases). V shed 6 bases and J shed 8 bases, with 17 bases lying between them. Germline assignment: CDR1 SGHRS and CDR2 YFSETQ. The CDR3 spans 14 residues.

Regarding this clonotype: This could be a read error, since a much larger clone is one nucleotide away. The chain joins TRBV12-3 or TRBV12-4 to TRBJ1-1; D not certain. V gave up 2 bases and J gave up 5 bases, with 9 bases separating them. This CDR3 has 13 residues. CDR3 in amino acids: CASSLHRLTEAFF. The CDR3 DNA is TGTGCCAGCAGTTTACATAGACTGACTGAAGCTTTCTTT.

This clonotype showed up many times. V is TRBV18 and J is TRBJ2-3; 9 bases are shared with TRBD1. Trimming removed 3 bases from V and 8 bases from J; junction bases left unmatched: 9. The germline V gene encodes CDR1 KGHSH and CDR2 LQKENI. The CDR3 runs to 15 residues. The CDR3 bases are TGTGCCAGCTCACCCGGACAGGGGAGATCGGCTACGCAGTATTTT. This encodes CASSPGQGRSATQYF.

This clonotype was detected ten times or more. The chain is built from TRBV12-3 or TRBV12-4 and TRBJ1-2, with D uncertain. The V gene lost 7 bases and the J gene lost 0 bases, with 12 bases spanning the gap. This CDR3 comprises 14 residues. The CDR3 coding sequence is TGTGCCAGCACTCCTTCGACTACTAACTATGGCTACACCTTC. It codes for CASTPSTTNYGYTF.

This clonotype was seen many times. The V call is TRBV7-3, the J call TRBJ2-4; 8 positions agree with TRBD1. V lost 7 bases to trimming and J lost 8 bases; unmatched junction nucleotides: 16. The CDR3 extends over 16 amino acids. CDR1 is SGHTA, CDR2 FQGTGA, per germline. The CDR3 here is CASISKASGGDDIQYF. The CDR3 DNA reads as TGTGCCAGCATTTCAAAGGCCTCAGGGGGCGATGACATTCAGTACTTC. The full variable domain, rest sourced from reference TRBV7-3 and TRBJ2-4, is GAGVSQTPSNKVTEKGKYVELRCDPISGHTALYWYRQSLGQGPEFLIYFQGTGAADDSGLPNDRFFAVRPEGSVSTLKIQRTERGDSAVYLCASISKASGGDDIQYFGAGTRLSVL.

The CDR3 DNA follows: TGTGCCAGCAGATTAGCTCTCTCTGGAAACACCATATATTTT. It yields the protein CASRLALSGNTIYF. V usage is TRBV3-1 and J usage is TRBJ1-3; D is undetermined. CDR1 LGHDT and CDR2 YNNKEL come from the germline V gene (reference sequence). V was cut by 6 bases and J by 0 bases, with 9 bases left in between. The CDR3 has 14 residues.

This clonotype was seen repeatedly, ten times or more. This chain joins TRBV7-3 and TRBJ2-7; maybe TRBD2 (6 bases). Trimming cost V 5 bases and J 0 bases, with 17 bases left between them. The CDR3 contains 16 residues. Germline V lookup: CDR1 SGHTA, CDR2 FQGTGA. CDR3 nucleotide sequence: TGTGCCAGCAGCCCGATGGGGGGACTGAGCTCCTACGAGCAGTACTTC. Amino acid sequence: CASSPMGGLSSYEQYF. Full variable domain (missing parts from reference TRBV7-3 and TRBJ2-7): GAGVSQTPSNKVTEKGKYVELRCDPISGHTALYWYRQSLGQGPEFLIYFQGTGAADDSGLPNDRFFAVRPEGSVSTLKIQRTERGDSAVYLCASSPMGGLSSYEQYFGPGTRLTVT.